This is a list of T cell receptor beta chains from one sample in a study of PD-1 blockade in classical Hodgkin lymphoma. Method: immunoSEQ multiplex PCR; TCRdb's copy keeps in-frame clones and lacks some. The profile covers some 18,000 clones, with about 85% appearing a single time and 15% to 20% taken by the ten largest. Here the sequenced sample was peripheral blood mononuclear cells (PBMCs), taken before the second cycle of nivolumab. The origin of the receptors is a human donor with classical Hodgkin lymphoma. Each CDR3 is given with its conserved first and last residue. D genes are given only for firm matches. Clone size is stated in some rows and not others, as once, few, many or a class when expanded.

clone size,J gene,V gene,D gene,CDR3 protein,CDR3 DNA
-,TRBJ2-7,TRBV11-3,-,CASSFSSREGGEQYF,TGTGCCAGCAGCTTCTCCTCCAGGGAAGGGGGCGAGCAGTACTTC
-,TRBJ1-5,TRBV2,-,CASGQFSNQPQHF,TGTGCCAGCGGACAATTTAGCAATCAGCCCCAGCATTTT
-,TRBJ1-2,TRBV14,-,CASSQDRRGSNGYTF,TGTGCCAGCAGCCAAGATAGGAGGGGCTCAAATGGCTACACCTTC
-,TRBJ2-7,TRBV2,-,CASRVYEQYF,TGTGCCAGCAGGGTGTACGAGCAGTACTTC
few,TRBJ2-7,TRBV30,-,CAWSPGTSYEQYF,TGTGCCTGGAGCCCAGGGACCTCCTACGAGCAGTACTTC
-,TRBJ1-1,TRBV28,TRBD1,CASRPPGQGLTEAFF,TGTGCCAGCAGGCCGCCGGGACAGGGGCTCACTGAAGCTTTCTTT
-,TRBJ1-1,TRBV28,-,CASSERVENTEAFF,TGTGCCAGCAGTGAAAGGGTAGAGAACACTGAAGCTTTCTTT
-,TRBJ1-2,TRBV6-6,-,CATQLPPGYGYTF,TGTGCCACCCAGTTACCTCCAGGCTATGGCTACACCTTC
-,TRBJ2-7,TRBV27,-,CASSLSLGHEQYF,TGTGCCAGCAGTTTAAGCCTGGGCCACGAGCAGTACTTC
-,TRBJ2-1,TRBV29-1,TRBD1,CSARDRGKNNEQFF,TGCAGCGCTCGAGACAGGGGGAAGAACAATGAGCAGTTCTTC
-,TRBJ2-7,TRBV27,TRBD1,CASSRTGDSSYEQYF,TGTGCCAGCAGTCGGACAGGGGACAGCTCCTACGAACAGTACTTC
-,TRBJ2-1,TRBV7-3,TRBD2,CASSSVSGSSYNEQFF,TGTGCCAGCAGCTCGGTTAGCGGGAGCTCCTACAATGAGCAGTTCTTC
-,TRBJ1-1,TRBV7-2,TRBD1,CASNPQGRAEAFF,TGTGCCAGCAACCCACAGGGGCGGGCTGAAGCTTTCTTT
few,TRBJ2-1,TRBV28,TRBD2,CASSSTSGRIDEQFF,TGTGCCAGCAGTTCTACTAGCGGGAGAATCGATGAGCAGTTCTTC
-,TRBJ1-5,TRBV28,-,CASSGMGQGIQPQHF,TGTGCCAGCAGTGGGATGGGGCAGGGGATTCAGCCCCAGCATTTT
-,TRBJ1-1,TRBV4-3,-,CASSSGHPPYEAFF,TGCGCCAGCAGCTCGGGACACCCCCCGTATGAAGCTTTCTTT
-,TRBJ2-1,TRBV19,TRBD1,CASSTTGTGAYNEQFF,TGTGCCAGTAGTACAACCGGGACAGGGGCCTACAATGAGCAGTTCTTC
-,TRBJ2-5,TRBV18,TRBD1,CASSHKGARTPGETQYF,TGTGCCAGCTCACACAAGGGGGCGCGGACCCCCGGGGAGACCCAGTACTTC
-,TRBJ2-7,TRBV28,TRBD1,CASKELGTAYEQYF,TGTGCCAGCAAGGAACTTGGGACAGCCTACGAGCAGTACTTC
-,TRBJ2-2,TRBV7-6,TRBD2,CASSLRLAGGSDTGELFF,TGTGCCAGCAGCTTAAGACTAGCGGGAGGATCGGACACCGGGGAGCTGTTTTTT
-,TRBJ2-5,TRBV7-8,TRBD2,CASSPNLAESFQTQYF,TGTGCCAGCAGCCCAAATCTAGCGGAGAGCTTTCAGACCCAGTACTTC
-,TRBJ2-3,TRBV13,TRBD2,CASSLTSADTQYF,TGTGCCAGCAGCTTGACTAGCGCAGATACGCAGTATTTT
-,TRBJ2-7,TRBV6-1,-,CASRRTDSPSEQYF,TGTGCCAGCAGGAGGACAGACTCTCCCTCGGAGCAGTACTTC
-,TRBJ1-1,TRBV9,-,CASSPRTDSGEAFF,TGTGCCAGCAGCCCCCGGACGGATTCAGGGGAGGCTTTCTTT
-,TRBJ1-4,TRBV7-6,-,CASSLSTGSNEKLFF,TGTGCCAGCAGCTTAAGTACAGGATCGAATGAAAAACTGTTTTTT
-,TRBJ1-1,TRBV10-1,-,CASSESGGVTEAFF,TGCGCCAGCAGTGAGTCGGGGGGAGTGACTGAAGCTTTCTTT
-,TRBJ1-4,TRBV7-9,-,CASSLGATSAEKLFF,TGTGCCAGCAGCTTAGGGGCCACCTCGGCTGAAAAACTGTTTTTT
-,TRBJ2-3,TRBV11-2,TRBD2,CASSSLAGGPRDTQYF,TGTGCCAGCAGCTCTCTAGCGGGGGGGCCGAGAGATACGCAGTATTTT
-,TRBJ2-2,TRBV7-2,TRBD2,CASSLPPPRLAVRAGELFF,TGTGCCAGCAGCCTCCCCCCCCCGCGACTAGCGGTGAGGGCCGGGGAGCTGTTTTTT
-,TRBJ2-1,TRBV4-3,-,CASSQPNNEQFF,TGCGCCAGCAGCCAACCTAACAATGAGCAGTTCTTC
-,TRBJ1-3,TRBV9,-,CASRGYGNTIYF,TGTGCCAGCAGGGGATATGGAAACACCATATATTTT
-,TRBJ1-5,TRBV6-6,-,CASSYTPNQPQHF,TGTGCCAGCAGTTACACTCCGAATCAGCCCCAGCATTTT
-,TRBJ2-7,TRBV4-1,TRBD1,CASSQVRQGANEQYF,TGCGCCAGCAGCCAAGTCAGGCAGGGGGCCAACGAGCAGTACTTC
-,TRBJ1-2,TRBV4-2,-,CASSQNRGSGYTF,TGTGCCAGCAGCCAAAATCGGGGCTCTGGCTACACCTTC
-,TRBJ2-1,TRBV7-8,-,CASSADRVNEQFF,TGTGCCAGCAGCGCGGACAGAGTCAATGAGCAGTTCTTC
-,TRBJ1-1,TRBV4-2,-,CASSQVKGERLTEAFF,TGTGCCAGCAGCCAAGTTAAGGGGGAACGACTTACTGAAGCTTTCTTT
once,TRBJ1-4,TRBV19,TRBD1,CASSNDRGHEKLFF,TGTGCCAGTAGCAATGACAGGGGTCATGAAAAACTGTTTTTT
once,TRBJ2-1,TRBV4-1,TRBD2,CAGSQNSVGLALYNEQFF,TGCGCCGGCAGCCAGAACTCCGTGGGACTAGCGTTATACAATGAGCAGTTCTTC
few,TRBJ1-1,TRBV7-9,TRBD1,CASSYRDRENTEAFF,TGTGCCAGCAGCTATAGGGACAGAGAGAACACTGAAGCTTTCTTT
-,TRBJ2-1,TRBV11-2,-,CASSLGSSYNEQFF,TGTGCCAGCAGCTTAGGGAGCTCCTACAATGAGCAGTTCTTC
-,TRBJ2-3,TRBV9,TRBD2,CASSVVTAGGTQYF,TGTGCCAGCAGCGTAGTTACAGCGGGGGGTACGCAGTATTTT
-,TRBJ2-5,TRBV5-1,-,CASSLAGTSQETQYF,TGCGCCAGCAGCTTGGCCGGCACCAGCCAAGAGACCCAGTACTTC
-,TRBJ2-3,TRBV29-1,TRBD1,CSVEGQGYTDTQYF,TGCAGCGTTGAAGGACAGGGGTACACAGATACGCAGTATTTT
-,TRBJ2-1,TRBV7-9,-,CASSPRLDSYNEQFF,TGTGCCAGCAGCCCCCGGCTAGACTCCTACAATGAGCAGTTCTTC
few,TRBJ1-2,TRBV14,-,CASSQVPGPRYGYTF,TGTGCCAGCAGCCAGGTGCCGGGCCCTCGCTATGGCTACACCTTC
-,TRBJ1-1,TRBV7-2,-,CASSLVVTNTEAFF,TGTGCCAGCAGCTTAGTTGTGACTAACACTGAAGCTTTCTTT
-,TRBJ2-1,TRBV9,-,CASSQKVYNEQFF,TGTGCCAGCAGCCAAAAAGTTTACAATGAGCAGTTCTTC
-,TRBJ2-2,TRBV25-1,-,CASSDPDRESGELFF,TGTGCCAGCAGTGACCCGGACAGAGAGAGCGGGGAGCTGTTTTTT
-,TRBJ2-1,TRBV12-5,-,CASLRGGWYNEQFF,TGTGCTAGTTTAAGGGGTGGATGGTACAATGAGCAGTTCTTC
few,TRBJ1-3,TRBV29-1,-,CSVEDRGGVSNTIYF,TGCAGCGTTGAAGATCGGGGAGGGGTTTCGAACACCATATATTTT
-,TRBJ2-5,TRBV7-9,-,CASTLLGRQETQYF,TGTGCCAGCACCCTACTGGGGCGGCAAGAGACCCAGTACTTC
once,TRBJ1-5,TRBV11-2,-,CASSLGVNQPQHF,TGTGCCAGCAGCCTAGGGGTAAACCAGCCCCAGCATTTT
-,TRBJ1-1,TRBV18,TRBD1,CASSPMTGADTEAFF,TGTGCCAGCTCACCCATGACAGGGGCGGACACTGAAGCTTTCTTT
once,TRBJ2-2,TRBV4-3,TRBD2,CASSQVLAGEGGELFF,TGCGCCAGCAGCCAAGTTCTAGCGGGGGAGGGCGGGGAGCTGTTTTTT